These 29 T cell receptor beta chains originate from one sample sequenced in a study of cytotoxic CD8 clonotypes in ibrutinib-treated CLL. Data came from immunoSEQ multiplex PCR; TCRdb stores just in-frame clones and leaves some out. The table has 150,000 to 200,000 clones, roughly 84% seen once. The specimen was PBMCs, collected at disease progression, from a patient treated with ibrutinib. These receptors originate from a human donor with chronic lymphocytic leukemia.

V is TRBV9 and J is TRBJ2-2, with 7 bases matching TRBD2. CDR3 size: 16 residues. Germline lookup yields CDR1 SGDLS and CDR2 YYNGEE. The V and J ends lost 3 bases and 0 bases, in that order; junction bases with no gene match: 5. The CDR3 nucleotides read TGTGCCAGCAGCGGGGAGGGGCAGCCGAACACCGGGGAGCTGTTTTTT. It specifies CASSGEGQPNTGELFF.

The V call is TRBV27, the J call TRBJ2-1; unclear D gene. CDR3 length equals 13 residues. Germline V gene sequence: CDR1 MNHEY, CDR2 SMNVEV (reference sequence). V lost 3 bases to trimming and J lost 5 bases, with 8 bases between them. The DNA for the CDR3 is TGTGCCAGCAGTTTTGGCGGTCACAATGAGCAGTTCTTC. Its protein is CASSFGGHNEQFF.

This clone occurred a few times. The chain couples TRBV9 to TRBJ2-1, with D maybe TRBD2 (6 bases). This CDR3 region has 16 residues. Germline lookup yields CDR1 SGDLS and CDR2 YYNGEE. The germline V and J ends were trimmed by 0 bases and 3 bases, with 13 bases remaining between them. This CDR3 is CASSVGTGVGYNEQFF. Here the CDR3 DNA reads TGTGCCAGCAGCGTAGGGACGGGAGTAGGCTACAATGAGCAGTTCTTC.

V gene TRBV6-1 combines with J gene TRBJ1-5, with D tentatively TRBD1 (6 bases). With 1 base removed from V and 1 base from J, the gap between germline ends came to 14 bases. This CDR3 is 17 amino acids long. Germline-derived CDR1 and CDR2 are MNHNS and SASEGT. The CDR3 DNA follows: TGTGCCAGCAGTGAAGGGTGGGGGCGTACAAGCAATCAGCCCCAGCATTTT. It encodes CASSEGWGRTSNQPQHF.

V usage is TRBV7-2 and J usage is TRBJ2-1, with TRBD2 matching 15 bases. Per the germline V gene, CDR1 is SGHTA and CDR2 is FQGNSA. This CDR3 contains 16 residues. The V gene end was trimmed by 2 bases and the J gene end by 6 bases; junction bases not matched to a gene: 2. CDR3 DNA sequence: TGTGCCAGCAGCTTACAGGGACTAGCGGGAGGCAATGAGCAGTTCTTC. It encodes CASSLQGLAGGNEQFF.

This clone came up a few times. The chain is built from TRBV5-1 and TRBJ1-3; 7 nucleotides align to TRBD1. Trimming took 9 bases from V and 4 from J; bases not matched to a gene: 16. CDR1 is SGHRS and CDR2 is YFSETQ in the germline V gene. The CDR3 totals 16 residues. For the CDR3, the DNA is TGCGCCACCGAGACAGGGATTCTAGGCGGGGGAAACACCATATATTTT. Residues: CATETGILGGGNTIYF.

The chain links TRBV6-6 to TRBJ1-2, with a possible D match to TRBD1 (6 bases). Germline-derived CDR1 and CDR2 are MNHNY and SVGAGI (reference sequence). This CDR3 comprises 14 residues. V was pared by 3 bases and J by 8 bases, with 16 bases between. The CDR3 coding sequence is TGTGCCAGCAGTTATCACCGGACAGTTCGCGGCTACACCTTC. It encodes CASSYHRTVRGYTF.

This sequence joins TRBV9 and TRBJ2-1; D is unresolved. Germline V gene data show CDR1 as SGDLS and CDR2 as YYNGEE. With 1 base removed from V and 11 bases from J, the gap between germline ends came to 10 bases. This CDR3 spans 12 amino acids. The CDR3 DNA follows: TGTGCCAGCAGCGTACCGGGTGTCAAGCAGTTCTTC. Translating it yields CASSVPGVKQFF.

V usage is TRBV4-3 and J usage is TRBJ2-5, with a weak D call TRBD1 (7 bases). Trimming took 0 bases from V and 1 from J, leaving 24 bases between them. CDR3 length equals 20 residues. Germline CDR1 and CDR2: LGHNA and YSLEER. CDR3 DNA: TGCGCCAGCAGCCAAGATATGGCGGCAGGGGGAATGGGGGGCCAAGAGACCCAGTACTTC. This codes for CASSQDMAAGGMGGQETQYF.

The table lists this clone with a count of one. J is TRBJ1-2 and V is TRBV10-3; D unclear. V dropped 0 bases and J dropped 8 bases, with 19 bases sitting between them. The germline V gene has CDR1 ENHRY and CDR2 SYGVKD. The CDR3 is 16 amino acids. CDR3 in amino acids: CAISESIGKSNKGYTF. The DNA for the CDR3 is TGTGCCATCAGTGAGTCGATAGGGAAGTCTAATAAGGGCTACACCTTC.

The chain couples TRBV27 to TRBJ1-5; 8 bases match TRBD1. Germline CDR1 MNHEY, CDR2 SMNVEV (reference sequence). The CDR3 covers 17 residues. Trimming took 3 bases from V and 5 from J; bases not matched to a gene: 12. In nucleotides, the CDR3 is TGTGCCAGCAGTTTCCACCCAGGGACAGGCTCGGATCAGCCCCAGCATTTT. Translation gives CASSFHPGTGSDQPQHF.

The J gene is TRBJ1-4, the V gene TRBV7-9, with D perhaps TRBD1 (6 bases). The CDR3 extends over 16 amino acids. V was clipped by 6 bases and J by 1 base, with 15 bases between them. Per the germline V gene, CDR1 is SEHNR and CDR2 is FQNEAQ (reference sequence). CDR3 in DNA: TGTGCCAGCAGTTACGCAGGGGTTCGAACTAATGAAAAACTGTTTTTT. Amino acids: CASSYAGVRTNEKLFF.

This rearrangement joins TRBV7-8 to TRBJ2-5; 10 nucleotides agree with TRBD2. The CDR3 contains 19 residues. Per germline, CDR1 SGHVS and CDR2 FQNEAQ. V shed 1 base, J shed 1 base, and the junction held 12 bases outside the gene matches. CDR3 region: CASSLVRGVSGRIQETQYF. The DNA for the CDR3 is TGTGCCAGCAGCTTAGTTCGGGGGGTTAGCGGGAGGATCCAAGAGACCCAGTACTTC.

This chain joins TRBV9 and TRBJ1-1; D possibly corresponds to TRBD1 (5 bases). CDR3 length: 14 amino acids. Germline CDR1 is SGDLS and CDR2 is YYNGEE. V was shortened by 2 bases and J by 7 bases, with 15 bases between the two germline ends. CDR3 DNA: TGTGCCAGCAGCGTGGAAGGACTGGGGGGTGAAGCTTTCTTT. Encoded protein: CASSVEGLGGEAFF.

This chain links TRBV7-2 with TRBJ2-5, with 7 bases lining up with TRBD2. Unmatched junction bases numbered 5, after V lost 1 base and J lost 9 bases. The CDR3 consists of 13 residues. Per the germline V gene, CDR1 is SGHTA and CDR2 is FQGNSA. CDR3 sequence: CASSLEGGRPQYF. The CDR3 nucleotides read TGTGCCAGCAGCTTAGAGGGCGGGAGACCCCAGTACTTC.

The J gene is TRBJ1-5, the V gene TRBV6-6, with D tentatively TRBD1 (5 bases). Per germline, CDR1 MNHNY and CDR2 SVGAGI (reference sequence). Deletions cut 4 bases from V and 6 bases from J, with 13 bases between. This CDR3 comprises 14 residues. CDR3 sequence reads: CASSWGNEGQPQHF. The CDR3 nucleotides read TGTGCCAGCAGTTGGGGGAACGAGGGTCAGCCCCAGCATTTT.

The rearrangement links TRBV2 to TRBJ2-6; a weak D match, TRBD1 (6 bases). The CDR3 length is 15 residues. The V end was cut by 3 bases, the J end by 4 bases, with 10 bases between. The germline CDR1 and CDR2 sequences are SNHLY and FYNNEI. CDR3 in amino acids: CASSDPGTGANVLTF. The CDR3 region has the DNA TGTGCCAGCAGTGACCCCGGGACAGGGGCCAACGTCCTGACTTTC.

The rearrangement joins TRBV9 to TRBJ1-3, with D possibly TRBD1 on 6 matching bases. CDR1 is SGDLS and CDR2 is YYNGEE in the germline V gene. This CDR3 region has 15 residues. V lost 2 bases to trimming and J lost 0 bases, with 9 bases between them. The CDR3 nucleotides are TGTGCCAGCAGCGTTCAGGGGTTCTCTGGAAACACCATATATTTT. Residues: CASSVQGFSGNTIYF.

The gene calls are TRBV10-2 and TRBJ2-7; D not resolved. This CDR3 region has 11 residues. Germline V CDR1 and CDR2: WSHSY, SAAADI. The germline V and J ends were trimmed by 0 bases and 13 bases, with 10 bases remaining between them. For the CDR3, the DNA is TGCGCCAGCAGTGAGTCGACTCTGGGATACTTC. Translation gives CASSESTLGYF.

The CDR3 protein is CASSYHTVGLSYEQYF. The DNA for the CDR3 is TGTGCCAGCAGTTACCACACAGTAGGGCTTTCCTACGAGCAGTACTTC. The chain joins TRBV6-6 to TRBJ2-7; no clear D. From germline, CDR1 is MNHNY and CDR2 SVGAGI (reference sequence). V was shortened by 2 bases and J by 1 base, with 15 bases between the two germline ends. This CDR3 contains 16 residues.

Worth noting for this clone: The same CDR3 arises from other DNA sequences in this sample as well. The V and J genes are TRBV28 and TRBJ2-7; D not certain. The CDR3 loop spans 10 amino acids. Germline values: CDR1 MDHEN, CDR2 SYDVKM. V dropped 6 bases and J dropped 2 bases, with 2 bases sitting between them. The CDR3 DNA reads as TGTGCCAGCAGCACCTACGAGCAGTACTTC. Translating it yields CASSTYEQYF.

V usage is TRBV30 and J usage is TRBJ2-5; TRBD1 matches at 8 bases. V lost 7 bases, J lost 5 bases, and 12 bases stayed unmatched. CDR1 and CDR2 (germline): GTSNPN, SVGIG (reference sequence). The CDR3 runs to 14 residues. CDR3 sequence: CASDPGQGGETQYF. The CDR3 DNA reads as TGTGCCTCTGACCCCGGACAGGGAGGCGAGACCCAGTACTTC. Filled out from reference TRBV30 and TRBJ2-5, the complete variable domain reads SQTIHQWPATLVQPVGSPLSLECTVEGTSNPNLYWYRQAAGRGLQLLFYSVGIGQISSEVPQNLSASRPQDRQFILSSKKLLLSDSGFYLCASDPGQGGETQYFGPGTRLLVL.

This chain uses TRBV5-8 with TRBJ1-4, with 7 bases aligning to TRBD1. This CDR3 contains 14 residues. CDR1 and CDR2 from the germline V gene are SGHTS and YDEGEE. V gave up 9 bases and J gave up 7 bases; unmatched junction bases: 12. DNA for the CDR3: TGTGCCATCACGCCTCAGGGGGTCGGTGAAAAACTGTTTTTT. It specifies CAITPQGVGEKLFF.

The V gene is TRBV6-5, the J gene TRBJ2-7, with 7 bases fitting TRBD1. Trimming removed 0 bases from V and 3 bases from J; junction bases left unmatched: 8. The germline V gene encodes CDR1 MNHEY and CDR2 SVGAGI. This CDR3 is 16 amino acids long. The CDR3 nucleotides read TGTGCCAGCAGTTACTCCGGACAGGACCTAATCTACGAGCAGTACTTC. Translation: CASSYSGQDLIYEQYF.

The chain uses TRBV28 and TRBJ1-3; 9 bases map to TRBD1. This CDR3 has 14 amino acids. J gave up 2 bases and V 8 bases, and 4 bases lay outside the gene matches. CDR1 and CDR2 from the germline V gene are MDHEN and SYDVKM. The CDR3 sequence is CASAHRGPGNTIYF. Here the CDR3 DNA reads TGTGCCAGCGCTCACAGGGGGCCTGGAAACACCATATATTTT.

The rearrangement links TRBV28 to TRBJ2-7, with unresolved D. The ends were cut back, 3 bases at V and 6 bases at J, with 6 bases in the middle. Germline values: CDR1 MDHEN, CDR2 SYDVKM. CDR3 length: 11 residues. CDR3 sequence reads: CASSFYSEQYF. CDR3 bases: TGTGCCAGCAGTTTCTACTCCGAGCAGTACTTC.

The gene calls are TRBV27 and TRBJ1-2; tentative D call: TRBD1 (5 bases). Germline V lookup: CDR1 MNHEY, CDR2 SMNVEV (reference sequence). V was shortened by 5 bases and J by 0 bases, with 13 bases between the two germline ends. The CDR3 covers 15 residues. The CDR3 DNA reads as TGTGCCAGCAGTCTCCGGGACCCCGCTAACTATGGCTACACCTTC. It specifies CASSLRDPANYGYTF.

The chain combines TRBV5-1 with TRBJ2-7, with D possibly called TRBD1 or TRBD2 (5 bases each). The germline V and J ends were trimmed by 0 bases and 0 bases, with 10 bases remaining between them. The CDR3 has 15 residues. Per the germline V gene, CDR1 is SGHRS and CDR2 is YFSETQ. The CDR3 region is CASSLGGTSSYEQYF. The CDR3 DNA reads TGCGCCAGCAGCTTGGGGGGGACGAGCTCCTACGAGCAGTACTTC. Full variable domain (remainder filled in from reference TRBV5-1 and TRBJ2-7): KAGVTQTPRYLIKTRGQQVTLSCSPISGHRSVSWYQQTPGQGLQFLFEYFSETQRNKGNFPGRFSGRQFSNSRSEMNVSTLELGDSALYLCASSLGGTSSYEQYFGPGTRLTVT.

The table lists this clone with a few counts. This chain connects TRBV30 to TRBJ1-3, with D possibly matching TRBD1 (5 bases). V was trimmed by 5 bases and J by 3 bases, leaving 14 bases between them. Germline lookup yields CDR1 GTSNPN and CDR2 SVGIG (reference sequence). The CDR3 consists of 14 residues. The CDR3 bases are TGTGCCTGGTGGAGGGGTAAACTTGGAAACACCATATATTTT. It yields the protein CAWWRGKLGNTIYF.